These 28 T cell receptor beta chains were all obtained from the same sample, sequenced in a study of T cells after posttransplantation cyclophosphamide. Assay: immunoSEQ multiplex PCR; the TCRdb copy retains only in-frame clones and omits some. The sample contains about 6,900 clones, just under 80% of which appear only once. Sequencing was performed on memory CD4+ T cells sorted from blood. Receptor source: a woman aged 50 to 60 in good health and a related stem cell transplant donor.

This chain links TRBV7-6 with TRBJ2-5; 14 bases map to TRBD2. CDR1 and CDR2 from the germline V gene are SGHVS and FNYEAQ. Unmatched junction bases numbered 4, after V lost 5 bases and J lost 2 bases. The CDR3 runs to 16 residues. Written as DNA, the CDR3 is TGTGCCAGCAGCCATAGACTAGCGGGAGGGCAAGAGACCCAGTACTTC. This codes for CASSHRLAGGQETQYF.

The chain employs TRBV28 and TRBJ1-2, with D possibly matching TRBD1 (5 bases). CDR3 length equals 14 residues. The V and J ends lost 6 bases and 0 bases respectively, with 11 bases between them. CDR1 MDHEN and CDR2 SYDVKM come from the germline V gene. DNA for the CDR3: TGTGCCAGCAGGGGCGGGGGGGCTAACTATGGCTACACCTTC. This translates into CASRGGGANYGYTF.

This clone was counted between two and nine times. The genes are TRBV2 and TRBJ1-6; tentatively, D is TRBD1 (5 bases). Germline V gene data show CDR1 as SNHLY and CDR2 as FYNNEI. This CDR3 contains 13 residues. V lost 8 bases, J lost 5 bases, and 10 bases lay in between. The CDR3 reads CASLTEDNSPLHF. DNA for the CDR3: TGTGCCAGCCTGACAGAGGATAATTCACCCCTCCACTTT.

CDR3 residues: CASSLGQGADQPQHF. The CDR3 DNA reads as TGTGCCAGCAGCTTGGGACAGGGGGCGGATCAGCCCCAGCATTTT. The chain is built from TRBV5-8 and TRBJ1-5; TRBD1 agrees at 10 bases. The CDR3 contains 15 residues. The V and J ends lost 0 bases and 5 bases, in that order; junction bases with no gene match: 2. Germline CDR1 and CDR2: SGHTS and YDEGEE.

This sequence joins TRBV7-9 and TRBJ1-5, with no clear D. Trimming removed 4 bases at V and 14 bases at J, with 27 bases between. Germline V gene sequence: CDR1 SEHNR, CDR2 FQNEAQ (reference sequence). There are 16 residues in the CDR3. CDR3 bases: TGTGCCAGCAGCTCCGGTCGACTCGGAGGAGAACAGCCAGAGCATTTT. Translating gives CASSSGRLGGEQPEHF.

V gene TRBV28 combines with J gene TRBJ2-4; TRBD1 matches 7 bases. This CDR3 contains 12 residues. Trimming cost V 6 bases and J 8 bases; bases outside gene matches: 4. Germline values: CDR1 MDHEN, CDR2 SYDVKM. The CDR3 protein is CASRATGHIQYF. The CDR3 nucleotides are TGTGCCAGCAGGGCGACAGGGCACATTCAGTACTTC.

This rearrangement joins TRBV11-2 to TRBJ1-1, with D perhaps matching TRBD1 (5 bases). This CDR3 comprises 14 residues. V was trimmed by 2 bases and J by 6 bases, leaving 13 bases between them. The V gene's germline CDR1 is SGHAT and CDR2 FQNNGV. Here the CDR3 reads CASSLRLQGSEAFF. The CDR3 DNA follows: TGTGCCAGCAGCTTACGACTCCAGGGTTCTGAAGCTTTCTTT.

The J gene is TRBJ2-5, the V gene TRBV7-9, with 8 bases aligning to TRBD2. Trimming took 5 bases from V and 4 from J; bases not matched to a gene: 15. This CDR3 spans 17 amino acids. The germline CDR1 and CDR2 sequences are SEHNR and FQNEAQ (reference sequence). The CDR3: CASSPTGGWGTGETQYF. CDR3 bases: TGTGCCAGCAGCCCTACGGGAGGGTGGGGAACGGGAGAGACCCAGTACTTC.

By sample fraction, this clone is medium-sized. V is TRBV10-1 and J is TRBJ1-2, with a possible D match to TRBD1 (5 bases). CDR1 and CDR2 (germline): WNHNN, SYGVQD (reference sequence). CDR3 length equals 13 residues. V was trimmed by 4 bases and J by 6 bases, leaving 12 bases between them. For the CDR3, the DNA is TGCGCCAGCAGTGGAAGGGGAGGGGATGGCTACACCTTC. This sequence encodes CASSGRGGDGYTF.

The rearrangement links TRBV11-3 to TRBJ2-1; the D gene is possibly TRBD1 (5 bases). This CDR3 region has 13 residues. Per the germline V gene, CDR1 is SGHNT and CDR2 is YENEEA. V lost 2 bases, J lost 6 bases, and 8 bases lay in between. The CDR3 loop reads CASSLSRGNEQFF. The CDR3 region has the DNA TGTGCCAGCAGCTTATCTAGGGGCAATGAGCAGTTCTTC. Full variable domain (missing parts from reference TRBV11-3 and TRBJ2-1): EAGVVQSPRYKIIEKKQPVAFWCNPISGHNTLYWYLQNLGQGPELLIRYENEEAVDDSQLPKDRFSAERLKGVDSTLKIQPAELGDSAVYLCASSLSRGNEQFFGPGTRLTVL.

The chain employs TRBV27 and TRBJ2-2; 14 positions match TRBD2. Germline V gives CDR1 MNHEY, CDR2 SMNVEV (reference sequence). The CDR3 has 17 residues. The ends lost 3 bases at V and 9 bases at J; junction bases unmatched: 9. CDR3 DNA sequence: TGTGCCAGCAGTTTTTACGGGACTAGCGGGAGCTTCAGGGAGCTGTTTTTT. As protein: CASSFYGTSGSFRELFF.

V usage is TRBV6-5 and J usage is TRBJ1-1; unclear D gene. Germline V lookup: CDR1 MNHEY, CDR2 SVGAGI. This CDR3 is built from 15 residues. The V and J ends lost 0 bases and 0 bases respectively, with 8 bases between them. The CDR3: CASSYSGQVNTEAFF. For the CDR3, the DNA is TGTGCCAGCAGTTACTCTGGCCAGGTGAACACTGAAGCTTTCTTT.

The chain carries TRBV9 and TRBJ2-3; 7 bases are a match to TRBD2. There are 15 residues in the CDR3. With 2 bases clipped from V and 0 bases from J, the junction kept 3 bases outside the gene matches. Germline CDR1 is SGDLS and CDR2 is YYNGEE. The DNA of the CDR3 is TGTGCCAGCAGCGTCCAAGCGGGAAGCACAGATACGCAGTATTTT. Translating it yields CASSVQAGSTDTQYF.

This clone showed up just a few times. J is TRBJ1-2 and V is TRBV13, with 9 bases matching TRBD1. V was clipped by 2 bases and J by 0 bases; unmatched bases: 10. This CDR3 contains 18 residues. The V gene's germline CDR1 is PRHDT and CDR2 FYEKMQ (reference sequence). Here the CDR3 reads CASSLIRDRGKPNYGYTF. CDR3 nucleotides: TGTGCCAGCAGCTTAATCCGAGACAGGGGGAAACCTAACTATGGCTACACCTTC.

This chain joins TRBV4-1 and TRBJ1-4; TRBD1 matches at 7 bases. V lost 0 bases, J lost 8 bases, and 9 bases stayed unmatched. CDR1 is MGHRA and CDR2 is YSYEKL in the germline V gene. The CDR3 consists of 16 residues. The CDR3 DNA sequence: TGCGCCAGCAGCCAAGAGGACCAAGCAGGGGGGGAAAAACTGTTTTTT. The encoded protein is CASSQEDQAGGEKLFF.

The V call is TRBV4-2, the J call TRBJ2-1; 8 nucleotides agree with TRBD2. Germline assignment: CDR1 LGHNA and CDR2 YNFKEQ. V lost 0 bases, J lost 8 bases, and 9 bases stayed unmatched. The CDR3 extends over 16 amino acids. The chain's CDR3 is CASSQDSRVTSDEQFF. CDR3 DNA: TGTGCCAGCAGCCAAGACAGCCGAGTGACTAGCGATGAGCAGTTCTTC.

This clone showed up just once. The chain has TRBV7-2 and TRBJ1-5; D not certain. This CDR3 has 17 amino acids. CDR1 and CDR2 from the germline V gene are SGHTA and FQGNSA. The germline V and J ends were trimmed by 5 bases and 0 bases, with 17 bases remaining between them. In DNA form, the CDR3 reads TGTGCCAGCAGCCGCGGCCCCGGTCGTTATAGCAATCAGCCCCAGCATTTT. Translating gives CASSRGPGRYSNQPQHF.

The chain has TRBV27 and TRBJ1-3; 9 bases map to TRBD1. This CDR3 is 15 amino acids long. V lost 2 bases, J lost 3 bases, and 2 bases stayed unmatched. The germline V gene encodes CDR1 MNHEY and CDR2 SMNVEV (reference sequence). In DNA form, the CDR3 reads TGTGCCAGCAGTTTAACAGGGGGCTATGGAAACACCATATATTTT. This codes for CASSLTGGYGNTIYF.

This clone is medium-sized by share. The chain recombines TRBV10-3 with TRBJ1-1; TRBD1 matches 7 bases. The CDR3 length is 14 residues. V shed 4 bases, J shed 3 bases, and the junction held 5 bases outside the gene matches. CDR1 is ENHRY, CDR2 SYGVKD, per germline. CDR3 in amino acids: CAISGTGWDTEAFF. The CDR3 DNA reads TGTGCCATCAGTGGGACAGGATGGGACACTGAAGCTTTCTTT.

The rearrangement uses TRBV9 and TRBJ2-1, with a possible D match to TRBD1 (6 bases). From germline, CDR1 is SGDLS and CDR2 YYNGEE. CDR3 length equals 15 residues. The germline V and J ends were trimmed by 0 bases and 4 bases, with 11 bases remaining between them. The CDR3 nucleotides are TGTGCCAGCAGCGTAGAACAGGGCTTATACAATGAGCAGTTCTTC. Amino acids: CASSVEQGLYNEQFF.

CDR3 sequence: CASSPGGTANTGELFF. In DNA form, the CDR3 reads TGCGCCAGCAGCCCTGGTGGGACAGCGAACACCGGGGAGCTGTTTTTT. This chain connects TRBV4-1 to TRBJ2-2; 7 bases fit TRBD1. Germline loops: CDR1 MGHRA, CDR2 YSYEKL. V lost 4 bases and J lost 0; bases outside the gene matches: 5. The CDR3 consists of 16 residues.

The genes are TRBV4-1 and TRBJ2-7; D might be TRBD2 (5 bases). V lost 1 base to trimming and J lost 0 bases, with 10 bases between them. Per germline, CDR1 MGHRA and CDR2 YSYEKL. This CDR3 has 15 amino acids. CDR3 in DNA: TGCGCCAGCAGCCAAGTGGAGGTCAGCTCCTACGAGCAGTACTTC. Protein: CASSQVEVSSYEQYF.

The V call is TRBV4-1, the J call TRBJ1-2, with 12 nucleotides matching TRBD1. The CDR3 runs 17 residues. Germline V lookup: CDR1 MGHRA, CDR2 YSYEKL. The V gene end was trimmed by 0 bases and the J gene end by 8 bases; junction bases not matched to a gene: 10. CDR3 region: CASSQDTPGQGARGYTF. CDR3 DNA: TGCGCCAGCAGCCAAGATACCCCGGGACAGGGGGCGAGGGGCTACACCTTC.

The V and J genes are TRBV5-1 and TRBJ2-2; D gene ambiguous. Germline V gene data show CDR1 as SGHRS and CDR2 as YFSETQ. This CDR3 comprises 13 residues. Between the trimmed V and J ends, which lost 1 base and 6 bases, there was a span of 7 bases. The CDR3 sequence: CASSLIPSGELFF. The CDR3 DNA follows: TGCGCCAGCAGCTTGATCCCCTCCGGGGAGCTGTTTTTT.

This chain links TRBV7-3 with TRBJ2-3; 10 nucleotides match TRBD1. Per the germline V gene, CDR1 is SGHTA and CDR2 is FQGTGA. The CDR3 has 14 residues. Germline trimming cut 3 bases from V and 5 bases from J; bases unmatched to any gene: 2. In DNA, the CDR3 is TGTGCCAGCAGCTTCCGGGACAGGGGAGATACGCAGTATTTT. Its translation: CASSFRDRGDTQYF.

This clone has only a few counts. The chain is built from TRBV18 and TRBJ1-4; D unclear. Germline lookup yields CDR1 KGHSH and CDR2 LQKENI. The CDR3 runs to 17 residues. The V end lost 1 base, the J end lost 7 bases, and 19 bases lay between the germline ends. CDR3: CASSPRVAGKSGEKLFF. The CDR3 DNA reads TGTGCCAGCTCACCACGGGTCGCCGGGAAATCTGGTGAAAAACTGTTTTTT. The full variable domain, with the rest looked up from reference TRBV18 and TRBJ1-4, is NAGVMQNPRHLVRRRGQEARLRCSPMKGHSHVYWYRQLPEEGLKFMVYLQKENIIDESGMPKERFSAEFPKEGPSILRIQQVVRGDSAAYFCASSPRVAGKSGEKLFFGSGTQLSVL.

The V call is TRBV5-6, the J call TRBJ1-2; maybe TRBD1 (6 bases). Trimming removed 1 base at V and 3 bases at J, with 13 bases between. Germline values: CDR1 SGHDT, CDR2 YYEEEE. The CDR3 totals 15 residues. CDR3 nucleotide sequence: TGTGCCAGCAGCTTGTGGGGGCGCCTGGACTATGGCTACACCTTC. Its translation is CASSLWGRLDYGYTF.

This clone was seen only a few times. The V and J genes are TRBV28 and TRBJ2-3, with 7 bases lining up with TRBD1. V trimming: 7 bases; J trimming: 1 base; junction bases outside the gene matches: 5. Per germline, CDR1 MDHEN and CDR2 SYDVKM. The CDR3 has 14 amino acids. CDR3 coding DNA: TGTGCCAGCATCGAAGGGGGCGGCACAGATACGCAGTATTTT. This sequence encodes CASIEGGGTDTQYF.